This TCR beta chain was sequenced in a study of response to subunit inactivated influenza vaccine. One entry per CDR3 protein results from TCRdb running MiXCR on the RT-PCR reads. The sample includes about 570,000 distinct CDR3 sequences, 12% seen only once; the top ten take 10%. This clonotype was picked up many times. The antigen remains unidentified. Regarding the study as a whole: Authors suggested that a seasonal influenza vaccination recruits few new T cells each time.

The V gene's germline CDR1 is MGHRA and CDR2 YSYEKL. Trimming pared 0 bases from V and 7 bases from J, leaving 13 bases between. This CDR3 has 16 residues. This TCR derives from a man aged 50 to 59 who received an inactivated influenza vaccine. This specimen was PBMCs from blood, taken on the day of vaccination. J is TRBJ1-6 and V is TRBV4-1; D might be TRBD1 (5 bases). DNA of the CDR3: TGCGCCAGCAGCCAAGATGGGGCAGGGCGGAATTCACCCCTCCACTTT. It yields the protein CASSQDGAGRNSPLHF.